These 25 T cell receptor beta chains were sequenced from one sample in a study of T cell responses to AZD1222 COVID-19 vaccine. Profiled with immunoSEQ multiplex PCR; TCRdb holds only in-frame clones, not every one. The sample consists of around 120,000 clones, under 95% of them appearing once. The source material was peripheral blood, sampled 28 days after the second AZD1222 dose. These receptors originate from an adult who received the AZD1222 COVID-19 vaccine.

The CDR3 DNA is TGTGCCAGCAGTAGGAAAGAGACCCAGTACTTC. Translating gives CASSRKETQYF. The chain uses TRBV28 and TRBJ2-5; no reliable D call. V was pared by 5 bases and J by 3 bases, with 4 bases between. Germline V gives CDR1 MDHEN, CDR2 SYDVKM. This CDR3 comprises 11 residues.

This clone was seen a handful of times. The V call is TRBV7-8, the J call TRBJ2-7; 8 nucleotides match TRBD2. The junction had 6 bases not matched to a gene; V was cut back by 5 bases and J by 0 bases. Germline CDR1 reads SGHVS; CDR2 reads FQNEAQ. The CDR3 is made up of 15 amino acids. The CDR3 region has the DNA TGTGCCAGCAGCCGAGTAGCGGGACTCTCCTACGAGCAGTACTTC. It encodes CASSRVAGLSYEQYF. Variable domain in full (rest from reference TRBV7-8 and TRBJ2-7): GAGVSQSPRYKVAKRGQDVALRCDPISGHVSLFWYQQALGQGPEFLTYFQNEAQLDKSGLPSDRFFAERPEGSVSTLKIQRTQQEDSAVYLCASSRVAGLSYEQYFGPGTRLTVT.

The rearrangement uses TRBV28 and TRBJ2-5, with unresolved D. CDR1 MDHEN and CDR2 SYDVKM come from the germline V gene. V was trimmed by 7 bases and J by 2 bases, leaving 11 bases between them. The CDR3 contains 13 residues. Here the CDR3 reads CASIPWGQETQYF. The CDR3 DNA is TGTGCCAGCATCCCGTGGGGACAAGAGACCCAGTACTTC.

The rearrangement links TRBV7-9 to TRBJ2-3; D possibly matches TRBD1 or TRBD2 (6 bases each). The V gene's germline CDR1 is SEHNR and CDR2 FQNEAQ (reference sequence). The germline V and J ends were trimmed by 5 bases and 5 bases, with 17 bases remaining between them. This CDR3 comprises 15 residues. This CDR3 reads CASSPGGSPEDTQYF. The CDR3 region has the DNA TGTGCCAGCAGCCCCGGGGGCTCCCCAGAAGATACGCAGTATTTT.

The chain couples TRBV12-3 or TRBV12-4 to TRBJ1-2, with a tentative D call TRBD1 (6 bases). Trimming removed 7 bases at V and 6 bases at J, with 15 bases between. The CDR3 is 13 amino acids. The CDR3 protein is CASTRQDYHGYTF. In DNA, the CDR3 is TGTGCCAGCACCCGACAGGACTACCATGGCTACACCTTC.

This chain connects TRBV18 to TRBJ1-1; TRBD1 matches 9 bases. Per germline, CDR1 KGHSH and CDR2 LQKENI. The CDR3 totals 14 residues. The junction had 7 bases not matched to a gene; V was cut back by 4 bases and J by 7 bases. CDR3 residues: CASSQGQGRYEAFF. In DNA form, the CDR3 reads TGTGCCAGCTCACAAGGACAGGGGCGATATGAAGCTTTCTTT.

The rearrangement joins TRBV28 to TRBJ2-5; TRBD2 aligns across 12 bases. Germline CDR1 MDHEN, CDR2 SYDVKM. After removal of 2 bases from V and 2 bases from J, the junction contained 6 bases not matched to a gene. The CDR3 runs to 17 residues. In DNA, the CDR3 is TGTGCCAGCAGTTTAGGGCTAGCGGGAGGGTGGCAAGAGACCCAGTACTTC. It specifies CASSLGLAGGWQETQYF.

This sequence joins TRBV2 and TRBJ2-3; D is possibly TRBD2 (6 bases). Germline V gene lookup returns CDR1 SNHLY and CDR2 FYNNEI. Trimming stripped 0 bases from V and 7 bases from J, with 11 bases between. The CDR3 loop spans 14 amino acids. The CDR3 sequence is CASSEAAGWHTQYF. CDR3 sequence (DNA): TGTGCCAGCAGTGAAGCGGCGGGGTGGCATACGCAGTATTTT.

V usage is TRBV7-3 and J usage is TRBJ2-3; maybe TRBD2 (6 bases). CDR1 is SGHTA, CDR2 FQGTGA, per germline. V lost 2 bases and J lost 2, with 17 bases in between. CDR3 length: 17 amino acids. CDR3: CASSLRPSSGFTDTQYF. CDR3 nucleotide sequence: TGTGCCAGCAGCTTACGGCCCTCAAGCGGGTTCACAGATACGCAGTATTTT.

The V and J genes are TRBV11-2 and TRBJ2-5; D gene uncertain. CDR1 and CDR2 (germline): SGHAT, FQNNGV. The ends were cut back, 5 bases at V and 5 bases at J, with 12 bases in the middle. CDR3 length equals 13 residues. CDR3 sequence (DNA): TGTGCCAGCAGCCCCCAGGTCAGGGAGACCCAGTACTTC. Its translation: CASSPQVRETQYF.

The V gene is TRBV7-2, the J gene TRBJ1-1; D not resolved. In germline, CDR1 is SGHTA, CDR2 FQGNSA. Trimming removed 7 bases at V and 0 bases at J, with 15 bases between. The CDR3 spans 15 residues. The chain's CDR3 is CASTPPTTMNTEAFF. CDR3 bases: TGTGCCAGCACCCCCCCGACCACCATGAACACTGAAGCTTTCTTT.

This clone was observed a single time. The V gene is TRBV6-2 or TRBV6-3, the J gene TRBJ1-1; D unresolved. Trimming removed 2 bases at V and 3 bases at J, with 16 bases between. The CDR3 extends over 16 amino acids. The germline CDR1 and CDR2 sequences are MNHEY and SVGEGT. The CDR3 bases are TGTGCCAGCAGTTACCTACCATTTCCTTCGGACACTGAAGCTTTCTTT. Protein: CASSYLPFPSDTEAFF.

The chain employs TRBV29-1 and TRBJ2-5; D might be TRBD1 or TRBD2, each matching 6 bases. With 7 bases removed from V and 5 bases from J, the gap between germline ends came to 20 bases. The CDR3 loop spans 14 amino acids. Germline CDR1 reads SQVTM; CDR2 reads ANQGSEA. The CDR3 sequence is CSAASRGGRETQYF. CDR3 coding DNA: TGCAGCGCTGCCTCTAGAGGGGGGCGGGAGACCCAGTACTTC.

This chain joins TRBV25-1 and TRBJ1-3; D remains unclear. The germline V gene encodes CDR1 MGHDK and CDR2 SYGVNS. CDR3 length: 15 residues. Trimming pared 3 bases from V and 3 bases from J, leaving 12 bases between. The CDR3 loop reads CASSDPLTRGNTIYF. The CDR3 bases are TGTGCCAGCAGTGATCCGTTGACACGTGGAAACACCATATATTTT.

CDR3 DNA sequence: TGTGCCTGGAGTGTTAGCCAAAATCAGCCCCAGCATTTT. It codes for CAWSVSQNQPQHF. The rearrangement links TRBV30 to TRBJ1-5; D ambiguous. Germline assignment: CDR1 GTSNPN and CDR2 SVGIG (reference sequence). The CDR3 runs 13 residues. V gave up 0 bases and J gave up 4 bases, with 7 bases separating them.

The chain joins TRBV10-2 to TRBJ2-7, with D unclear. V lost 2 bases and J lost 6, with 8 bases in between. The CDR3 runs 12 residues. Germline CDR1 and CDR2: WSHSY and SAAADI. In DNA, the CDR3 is TGCGCCAGCAGTGAGAGGTTTGGCGAGCAGTACTTC. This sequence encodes CASSERFGEQYF.

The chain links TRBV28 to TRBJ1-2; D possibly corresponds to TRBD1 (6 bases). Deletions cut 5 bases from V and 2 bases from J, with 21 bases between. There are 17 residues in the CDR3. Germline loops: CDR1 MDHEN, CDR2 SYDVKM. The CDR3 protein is CASSPTGLVNPNYGYTF. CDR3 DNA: TGTGCCAGCAGTCCGACAGGTTTAGTCAACCCCAACTATGGCTACACCTTC.

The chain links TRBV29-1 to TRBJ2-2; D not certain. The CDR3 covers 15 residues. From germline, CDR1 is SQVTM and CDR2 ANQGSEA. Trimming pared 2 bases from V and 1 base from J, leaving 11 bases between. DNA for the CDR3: TGCAGCGTTGAATTCGACCAGTTGAACACCGGGGAGCTGTTTTTT. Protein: CSVEFDQLNTGELFF.

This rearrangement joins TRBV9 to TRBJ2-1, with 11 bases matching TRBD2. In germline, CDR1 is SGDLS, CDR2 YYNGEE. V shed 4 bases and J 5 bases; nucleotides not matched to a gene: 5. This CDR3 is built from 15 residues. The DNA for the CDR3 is TGTGCCAGCAGCCCTAGCGGGAGGCATGACAATGAGCAGTTCTTC. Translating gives CASSPSGRHDNEQFF.

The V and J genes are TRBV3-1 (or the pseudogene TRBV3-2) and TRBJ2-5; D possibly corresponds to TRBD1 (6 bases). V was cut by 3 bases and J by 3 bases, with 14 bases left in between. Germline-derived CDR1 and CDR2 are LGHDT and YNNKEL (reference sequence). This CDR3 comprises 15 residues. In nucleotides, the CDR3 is TGTGCCAGCAGCCAGGCCCCAGGGGACAAAGAGACCCAGTACTTC. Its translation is CASSQAPGDKETQYF.

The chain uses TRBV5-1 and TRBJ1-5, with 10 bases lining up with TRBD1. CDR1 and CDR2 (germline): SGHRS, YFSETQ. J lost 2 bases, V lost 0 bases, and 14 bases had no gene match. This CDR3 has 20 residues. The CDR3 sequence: CASSLGSSIRDRGGNQPQHF. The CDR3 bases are TGCGCCAGCAGCTTGGGGTCGTCCATCCGGGACAGGGGAGGCAATCAGCCCCAGCATTTT.

The DNA of the CDR3 is TGTGCCAGCAGCTTAGCTAAGGAGCCAAACTATGGCTACACCTTC. This gives the protein CASSLAKEPNYGYTF. V is TRBV5-4 and J is TRBJ1-2; D not resolved. This CDR3 contains 15 residues. Germline CDR1 reads SGHNT; CDR2 reads YYREEE (reference sequence). With 2 bases removed from V and 2 bases from J, the gap between germline ends came to 13 bases.

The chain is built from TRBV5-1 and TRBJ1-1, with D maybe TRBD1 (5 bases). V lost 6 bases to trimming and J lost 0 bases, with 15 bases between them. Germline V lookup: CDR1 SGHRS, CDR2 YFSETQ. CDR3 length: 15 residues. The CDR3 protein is CASTHGTDMNTEAFF. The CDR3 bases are TGCGCCAGCACCCACGGGACGGACATGAACACTGAAGCTTTCTTT. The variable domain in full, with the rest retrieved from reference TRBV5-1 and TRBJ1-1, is KAGVTQTPRYLIKTRGQQVTLSCSPISGHRSVSWYQQTPGQGLQFLFEYFSETQRNKGNFPGRFSGRQFSNSRSEMNVSTLELGDSALYLCASTHGTDMNTEAFFGQGTRLTVV.

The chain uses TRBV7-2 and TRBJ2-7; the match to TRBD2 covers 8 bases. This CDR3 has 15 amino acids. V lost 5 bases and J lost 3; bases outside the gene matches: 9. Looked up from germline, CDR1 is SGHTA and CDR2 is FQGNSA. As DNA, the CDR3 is TGTGCCAGCAGCCTAGGCGGGGGGCGAATCTACGAGCAGTACTTC. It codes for CASSLGGGRIYEQYF.

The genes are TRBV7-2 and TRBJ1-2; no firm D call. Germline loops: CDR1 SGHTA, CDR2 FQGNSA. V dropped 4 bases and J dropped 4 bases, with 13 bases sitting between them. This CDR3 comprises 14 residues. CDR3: CASSSNDGPYGYTF. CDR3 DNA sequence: TGTGCCAGCAGCTCCAACGACGGCCCCTATGGCTACACCTTC.